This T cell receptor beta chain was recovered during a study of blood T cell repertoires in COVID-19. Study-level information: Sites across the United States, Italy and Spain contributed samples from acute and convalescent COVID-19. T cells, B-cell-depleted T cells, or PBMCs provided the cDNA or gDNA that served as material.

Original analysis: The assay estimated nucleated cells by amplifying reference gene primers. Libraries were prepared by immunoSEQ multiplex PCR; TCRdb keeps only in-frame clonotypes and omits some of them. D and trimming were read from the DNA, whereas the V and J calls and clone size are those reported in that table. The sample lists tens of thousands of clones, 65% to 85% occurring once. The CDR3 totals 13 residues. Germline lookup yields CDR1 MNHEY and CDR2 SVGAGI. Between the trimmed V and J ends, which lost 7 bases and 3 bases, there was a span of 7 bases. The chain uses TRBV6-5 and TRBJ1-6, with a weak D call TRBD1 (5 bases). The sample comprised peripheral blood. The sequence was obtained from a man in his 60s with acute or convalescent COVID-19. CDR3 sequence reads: CASTQGYNSPLHF. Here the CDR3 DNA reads TGTGCCAGCACCCAGGGCTATAATTCACCCCTCCACTTT.